This T cell receptor (beta chain) derives from a study of early T cells in non-severe SARS-CoV-2 infection. Background on the study: Sequencing of unsorted whole blood was done on bulk RNA, leaving chains unpaired.

This CDR3 contains 17 residues. The germline CDR1 and CDR2 sequences are KGHSH and LQKENI. The junction had 8 bases not matched to a gene; V was cut back by 2 bases and J by 4 bases. Unique molecular identifiers were affixed to single, distinct cDNA molecules. TCRdb processed the 5' RACE reads anew with MiXCR; each CDR3 protein has one entry. Among around 20,000 distinct CDR3 sequences listed, less than 5% were seen once. This clonotype has ten or more counts. Its antigen is currently unknown. Overall study findings and caveats: In VDJdb matching, anti-spike CD8 responses were favored while private and CD4 specificities went missing.

Sequencing used whole blood. The rearrangement uses TRBV18 and TRBJ1-5; 10 bases fit TRBD1. The receptor's source is an adult who was a healthcare worker with PCR-confirmed SARS-CoV-2 infection or an uninfected control (not recorded which). In DNA form, the CDR3 reads TGTGCCAGCTCACCAGCTATGACAGGGGGCGCGAATCAGCCCCAGCATTTT. It encodes CASSPAMTGGANQPQHF. The full variable domain, its missing parts supplied by reference TRBV18 and TRBJ1-5, is NAGVMQNPRHLVRRRGQEARLRCSPMKGHSHVYWYRQLPEEGLKFMVYLQKENIIDESGMPKERFSAEFPKEGPSILRIQQVVRGDSAAYFCASSPAMTGGANQPQHFGDGTRLSIL.